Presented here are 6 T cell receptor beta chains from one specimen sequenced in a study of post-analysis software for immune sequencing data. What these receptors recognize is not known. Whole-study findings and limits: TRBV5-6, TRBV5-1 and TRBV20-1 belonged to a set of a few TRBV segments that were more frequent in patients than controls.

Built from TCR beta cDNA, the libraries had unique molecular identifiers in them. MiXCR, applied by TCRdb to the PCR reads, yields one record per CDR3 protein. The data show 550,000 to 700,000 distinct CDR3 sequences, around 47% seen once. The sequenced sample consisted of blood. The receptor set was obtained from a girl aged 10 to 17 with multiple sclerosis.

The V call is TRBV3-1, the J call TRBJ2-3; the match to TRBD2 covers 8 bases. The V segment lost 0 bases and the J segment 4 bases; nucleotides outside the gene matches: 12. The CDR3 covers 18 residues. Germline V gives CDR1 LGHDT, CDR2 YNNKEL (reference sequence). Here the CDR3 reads CASSQEPSSGGAADTQYF. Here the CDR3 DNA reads TGTGCCAGCAGCCAAGAACCCTCGAGCGGGGGAGCAGCAGATACGCAGTATTTT.

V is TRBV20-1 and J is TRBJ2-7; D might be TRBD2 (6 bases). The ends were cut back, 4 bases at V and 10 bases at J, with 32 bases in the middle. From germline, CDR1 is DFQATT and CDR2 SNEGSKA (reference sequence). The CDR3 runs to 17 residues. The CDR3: CSATPGLGTSRLDTQYF. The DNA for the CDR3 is TGCAGTGCTACCCCGGGACTGGGCACGTCCAGACTCGACACCCAGTACTTC.

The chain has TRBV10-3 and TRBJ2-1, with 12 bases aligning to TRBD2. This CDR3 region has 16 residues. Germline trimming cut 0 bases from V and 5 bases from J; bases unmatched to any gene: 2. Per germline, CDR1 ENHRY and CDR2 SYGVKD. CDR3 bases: TGTGCCATCAGTGAGTCGCCTAGCGGGGGGGACAATGAGCAGTTCTTC. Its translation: CAISESPSGGDNEQFF.

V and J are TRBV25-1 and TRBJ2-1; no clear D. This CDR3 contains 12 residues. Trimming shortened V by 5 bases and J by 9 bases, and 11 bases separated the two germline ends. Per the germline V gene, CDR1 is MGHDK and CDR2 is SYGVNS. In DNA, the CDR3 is TGTGCCAGCAGTTTTCTAACCGGTGAGCAGTTCTTC. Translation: CASSFLTGEQFF.

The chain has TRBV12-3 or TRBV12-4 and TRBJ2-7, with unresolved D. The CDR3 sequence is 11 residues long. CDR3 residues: CDPDGSYEQYF. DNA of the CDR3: TGTGACCCGGACGGTTCCTACGAGCAGTACTTC.

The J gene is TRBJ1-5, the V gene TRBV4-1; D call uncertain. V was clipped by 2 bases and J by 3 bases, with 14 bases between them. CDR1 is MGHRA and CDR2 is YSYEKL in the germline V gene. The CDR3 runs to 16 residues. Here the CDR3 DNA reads TGCGCCAGCAGCCAAATGGACGGAGGATTCAATCAGCCCCAGCATTTT. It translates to CASSQMDGGFNQPQHF.